Listed below are T cell receptor beta chains from one sample, sequenced in a study of T cell responses to AZD1222 COVID-19 vaccine. The repertoire was sequenced with immunoSEQ multiplex PCR; TCRdb's copy has only in-frame clones and lacks some. Of some 140,000 clones listed, 75% to 95% are singletons. Sequencing used peripheral blood, obtained 28 days after the second AZD1222 dose. These TCRs come from an adult who received the AZD1222 COVID-19 vaccine. The CDR3 runs from the conserved cysteine through the conserved F or W. Each record gives: V gene, clone size, J gene, D gene, CDR3 length, CDR3 protein, CDR3 DNA. The D gene is left open where the match is weak. Clone size is shown for a subset of rows, as once, few, many or a class of expanded clone.

V gene: TRBV15; clone size: -; J gene: TRBJ1-2; D gene: -; CDR3 length: 15; CDR3 protein: CATSSDFGQTYGYTF; CDR3 DNA: TGTGCCACCAGCAGTGATTTTGGACAGACCTATGGCTACACCTTC
V gene: TRBV10-1; clone size: -; J gene: TRBJ2-5; D gene: TRBD2; CDR3 length: 14; CDR3 protein: CASSESGLAGRKYF; CDR3 DNA: TGCGCCAGCAGTGAGTCAGGACTAGCGGGACGAAAGTACTTC
V gene: TRBV7-2; clone size: -; J gene: TRBJ1-1; D gene: -; CDR3 length: 15; CDR3 protein: CASSLVLGSNTEAFF; CDR3 DNA: TGTGCCAGCAGCTTAGTCTTGGGTTCGAACACTGAAGCTTTCTTT
V gene: TRBV11-3; clone size: -; J gene: TRBJ2-2; D gene: -; CDR3 length: 15; CDR3 protein: CASSPWRMDTGELFF; CDR3 DNA: TGTGCCAGCAGCCCCTGGAGAATGGACACCGGGGAGCTGTTTTTT
V gene: TRBV4-1; clone size: once; J gene: TRBJ1-1; D gene: -; CDR3 length: 17; CDR3 protein: CASRNRAQAAVNTEAFF; CDR3 DNA: TGCGCCAGCAGAAACAGGGCTCAGGCGGCAGTGAACACTGAAGCTTTCTTT
V gene: TRBV6-1; clone size: -; J gene: TRBJ2-5; D gene: -; CDR3 length: 14; CDR3 protein: CASSEDQRAGTQYF; CDR3 DNA: TGTGCCAGCAGTGAAGACCAACGCGCGGGGACCCAGTACTTC
V gene: TRBV2; clone size: -; J gene: TRBJ2-7; D gene: TRBD2; CDR3 length: 15; CDR3 protein: CASKSSGGPSYEQYF; CDR3 DNA: TGTGCCAGCAAGAGTAGCGGGGGTCCCTCCTACGAGCAGTACTTC
V gene: TRBV27; clone size: -; J gene: TRBJ1-5; D gene: -; CDR3 length: 15; CDR3 protein: CASSFQGRGNQPQHF; CDR3 DNA: TGTGCCAGCAGTTTTCAGGGGCGCGGGAATCAGCCCCAGCATTTT
V gene: TRBV30; clone size: -; J gene: TRBJ1-5; D gene: -; CDR3 length: 13; CDR3 protein: CAWSADSNQPQHF; CDR3 DNA: TGTGCCTGGTCTGCCGATAGCAATCAGCCCCAGCATTTT
V gene: TRBV15; clone size: -; J gene: TRBJ1-5; D gene: -; CDR3 length: 17; CDR3 protein: CATSRDSSGGRNQPQHF; CDR3 DNA: TGTGCCACCAGCAGAGATTCGTCAGGAGGACGCAATCAGCCCCAGCATTTT
V gene: TRBV6-6; clone size: -; J gene: TRBJ1-1; D gene: -; CDR3 length: 15; CDR3 protein: CASSYPGTENTEAFF; CDR3 DNA: TGTGCCAGCAGTTACCCCGGGACGGAGAACACTGAAGCTTTCTTT
V gene: TRBV28; clone size: -; J gene: TRBJ1-1; D gene: -; CDR3 length: 14; CDR3 protein: CASSFGGGNTEAFF; CDR3 DNA: TGTGCCAGCAGTTTCGGAGGAGGGAACACTGAAGCTTTCTTT
V gene: TRBV7-9; clone size: -; J gene: TRBJ1-1; D gene: -; CDR3 length: 14; CDR3 protein: CASSFMGRNTEAFF; CDR3 DNA: TGTGCCAGCAGCTTTATGGGGAGAAACACTGAAGCTTTCTTT
V gene: TRBV28; clone size: -; J gene: TRBJ1-5; D gene: -; CDR3 length: 15; CDR3 protein: CASNDRFVGGQPQHF; CDR3 DNA: TGTGCCAGCAACGACAGATTCGTCGGTGGTCAGCCCCAGCATTTT
V gene: TRBV5-1; clone size: -; J gene: TRBJ1-2; D gene: -; CDR3 length: 15; CDR3 protein: CASSLLGGTNYGYTF; CDR3 DNA: TGCGCCAGCAGCTTGCTTGGAGGGACTAACTATGGCTACACCTTC
V gene: TRBV1; clone size: -; J gene: TRBJ2-1; D gene: -; CDR3 length: 14; CDR3 protein: CTSSPSGGASEQFF; CDR3 DNA: TGCACCAGCAGTCCTAGCGGGGGGGCCAGTGAGCAGTTCTTC
V gene: TRBV18; clone size: -; J gene: TRBJ2-3; D gene: TRBD2; CDR3 length: 15; CDR3 protein: CASSPSAGGADTQYF; CDR3 DNA: TGTGCCAGCTCACCCTCAGCGGGAGGGGCAGATACGCAGTATTTT
V gene: TRBV19; clone size: -; J gene: TRBJ2-2; D gene: -; CDR3 length: 16; CDR3 protein: CASSTRGSTRHGELFF; CDR3 DNA: TGTGCCAGTAGTACCCGGGGGTCCACTCGTCACGGGGAGCTGTTTTTT
V gene: TRBV5-4; clone size: -; J gene: TRBJ2-3; D gene: -; CDR3 length: 16; CDR3 protein: CASSLDPNPSTDTQYF; CDR3 DNA: TGTGCCAGCAGCTTGGATCCCAACCCTAGCACAGATACGCAGTATTTT
V gene: TRBV6-6; clone size: -; J gene: TRBJ1-3; D gene: -; CDR3 length: 16; CDR3 protein: CASSYSSSGGGNTIYF; CDR3 DNA: TGTGCCAGCAGTTACTCGTCTTCTGGGGGAGGCAACACCATATATTTT
V gene: TRBV9; clone size: -; J gene: TRBJ2-1; D gene: -; CDR3 length: 14; CDR3 protein: CASGGLGSYNEQFF; CDR3 DNA: TGTGCCAGCGGGGGGCTAGGCTCCTACAATGAGCAGTTCTTC
V gene: TRBV18; clone size: -; J gene: TRBJ1-5; D gene: -; CDR3 length: 17; CDR3 protein: CASSRAEGANSNQPQHF; CDR3 DNA: TGTGCCAGCTCGCGGGCGGAAGGGGCGAATAGCAATCAGCCCCAGCATTTT